This T cell receptor beta chain is drawn from a study of T-cell reconstitution after alpha-beta-depleted transplantation in children. Unique molecular identifiers featured in how the TCRbeta library was prepared. TCRdb re-analysed the PCR reads in MiXCR, keeping a single row per CDR3 protein. The table lists around 530,000 distinct CDR3 sequences, 30% to 35% of them singletons. V lost 5 bases to trimming and J lost 1 base; unmatched junction nucleotides: 5. The length of the CDR3 is 15 residues. Per germline, CDR1 MNHEY and CDR2 SVGEGT. This TCR was sampled from a human donor who donated a stem cell graft to a child with aplastic anemia. V gene TRBV6-2 or TRBV6-3 combines with J gene TRBJ2-1; 7 nucleotides line up with TRBD2. The sequenced sample was PBMCs from the stem cell graft donor, obtained from the stem cell graft. CDR3 in amino acids: CASSRGSLSYNEQFF. CDR3 nucleotide sequence: TGTGCCAGCAGTCGCGGGAGTCTTTCCTACAATGAGCAGTTCTTC.